Reported below is one T cell receptor (beta chain). TCRdb reanalysed the RT-PCR reads using MiXCR and keeps one entry per CDR3 protein. The table lists fewer than 30,000 distinct CDR3 sequences, more than 8% of them singletons. The V end lost 6 bases, the J end lost 6 bases, and 11 bases lay between the germline ends. The CDR3 is 13 residues long. Germline-derived CDR1 and CDR2 are LNHDA and SQIVND (reference sequence). The entry originates in a study of patients and donors after allogeneic stem cell transplantation. This sequence originates from a human donor who was either an allogeneic HSCT recipient or a stem cell or donor lymphocyte infusion donor (not recorded which). It is not recorded whose cells these are; they may come from a transplant donor. The chain is built from TRBV19 and TRBJ1-4; D gene unclear. Source material: blood, either unsorted or a sorted T cell fraction (not recorded which). The CDR3 protein is CASSMDHDEKLFF. The CDR3 DNA sequence: TGTGCCAGTAGCATGGACCACGATGAAAAACTGTTTTTT.